This T cell receptor beta chain appears in the sequencing data of a study of T cells in Graves' hyperthyroidism and ophthalmopathy. Germline CDR1 SQVTM, CDR2 ANQGSEA. The ends were cut back, 3 bases at V and 7 bases at J, with 9 bases in the middle. The CDR3 runs to 11 residues. There were TCR beta CDR3 regions amplified from RNA transcripts. The HTBI primer set drove a first-round RT-PCR of the TCR CDR3. One entry per CDR3 protein, called by TCRdb with MiXCR from the multiplex PCR reads. The sample yields 340,000 or so distinct CDR3 sequences, about 20% seen once. In this sample, this clonotype turned up a few times.

The clonotype originates from a woman aged 50 to 65 with Graves' hyperthyroidism. What was sequenced was blood. The gene calls are TRBV29-1 and TRBJ1-1; D is ambiguous. CDR3 sequence (DNA): TGCAGCGTTGACCCAGGAAGTGAAGCTTTCTTT. Translating it yields CSVDPGSEAFF.